This entry concerns a single T cell receptor beta chain. This clonotype turned up a few times. Which antigen it targets is not known. There are no base qualities to consult, and no much larger clone falls within one base. This sample was included in a study of T cells in Graves' hyperthyroidism and ophthalmopathy (dated by TCRdb to the late 2010s). In terms of the full investigation: Peripheral blood was sampled at the time of initial diagnosis, prior to any treatment. To identify distinguishing TCR V-J signatures, a discovery cohort of about a hundred patients was used, comprising fewer than 45 with Graves' ophthalmopathy and around 57 with stable Graves' hyperthyroidism. Whether ophthalmopathy could be predicted prospectively was tested in an independent validation cohort made up of 18 to 20 hyperthyroidism patients plus 17 patients who later progressed to ophthalmopathy. The roughly 91 discovery patients were randomly divided into training and test sets at a 7:3 ratio. In addition, the study compared T-cell repertoires in thyroid tissue and in blood from about 6 Graves' hyperthyroidism patients. Once sampling was done, hyperthyroidism patients were given methimazole at a starting dose of 30 mg daily, whereas ophthalmopathy patients were given high-dose intravenous methylprednisolone. TCR Vbeta CDR3 sequencing of 130 to 150 peripheral blood samples (under 45 ophthalmopathy, over 70 hyperthyroidism and around 17 progressor patients) is reported in the paper. What the work shows at the level of the full study, not this receptor alone: Sample size was not statistically predetermined, and blinding of investigators to group allocation was not performed. Ophthalmopathy was separated from stable hyperthyroidism by a 13 V-J signature model, with approximately 85% sensitivity and approximately 81% specificity obtained in cross-validation and 80%/75% obtained in testing. In validation, the model predicted progression to ophthalmopathy with 65% to 71% sensitivity and around 72% specificity, a median of approximately 6.5 months before onset. Most expanded thyroid clonotypes (frequency above 0.001) were also detected in blood, suggesting blood repertoires may reflect thyroid immune responses.

Graves' hyperthyroidism was defined as stable when no progression to ophthalmopathy occurred over 18 months of follow-up. Hyperthyroidism patients were newly diagnosed, with disease duration under 2 months, and aged 18 to 65 years. Exclusion was applied to patients with uncontrolled infections, other autoimmune diseases, pregnancy or lactation. Diagnoses were established on the basis of clinical symptoms, serum thyroxine and TRAb, thyroid ultrasound, and orbital computed tomography. Ficoll-Paque density gradient centrifugation was used to isolate PBMCs from 10 ml of fresh peripheral blood. Total RNA was extracted with Trizol reagent, and quality was checked on an Agilent 2100 Bioanalyzer. From the cysteine up to the phenylalanine, the CDR3 has a length of 12 residues. Of the read, only the CDR3 DNA is kept; its 36 bases are in frame from base 1. V drops 3 bases and J drops 12 bases, leaving 13 bases in between. From the germline V gene, CDR1 is SGDLS and CDR2 is YYNGEE.

The TCR beta CDR3 regions were amplified from RNA transcripts. The TCR CDR3 was subjected to a first round of RT-PCR using the HTBI primer set and the Qiagen OneStep RT-PCR kit. Libraries were constructed in a second round of multiplex PCR, after which size selection and purification were carried out. The libraries were sequenced on an Illumina HiSeq2000 using paired-end 100 bp reads. On the study's bioinformatics: Raw data were processed with SOAPnuke, discarding reads with adapters, uncalled bases, mean Phred below 15, or no exact constant-primer or identifier match. High-quality paired reads were merged with COPE v1.2.5, and unique nucleotide sequences were defined as clonotypes. MiTCR v1.1 was used to align clonotypes to the IMGT TRBV, TRBD and TRBJ reference segments. The analysis was restricted to V-J combinations with a frequency above 0.0001, which together covered about 99% of the repertoires. A TCS score was defined as the ratio between F50 (clonal expansion) and ExV (chaos), using BLOSUM62-based TCRdist between CDR3 peptides within each V-J. Welch's t-statistics and random forest reduced some 510 V-J features to roughly 13, which were used in a naive Bayes classifier (R e1071). Thyroid-blood repertoire similarity was quantified with the Morisita-Horn index. TCRdb ran its own pipeline on the public reads, namely fastp trimming at Q25 and MiXCR clone calling, and kept in-frame beta chains. CDR3 protein duplicates are merged, each entry listing the most common genes and DNA. TCRdb, not the original authors, processed these V and J calls. Within this sample are just under 750,000 distinct CDR3 sequences, with roughly 32% of them counted one time only. The top ten clonotypes cover less than 35% of the sample.

Sequenced input: blood. The clonotype comes from a woman in her forties with Graves' hyperthyroidism. This chain joins TRBV9 to TRBJ2-1; TRBD2 is possibly the D segment (6 matching bases). The CDR3 protein: CASSASTGAQFF. At the DNA level, the sequence is TGTGCCAGCAGCGCTAGTACGGGAGCGCAGTTCTTC.